Included here is one TCR beta chain sequence, with context. Its antigen is still unknown. Unmatched junction bases numbered 5, after V lost 5 bases and J lost 7 bases. The CDR3 totals 14 residues. Germline CDR1 reads SGHRS; CDR2 reads YFSETQ. The record originates from a study of blood T cells in healthy people across ages. Study-level background: Per two T cells, template switching captured roughly one barcoded beta molecule.

The authors ran a second PCR of about 6 to 11 cycles using a sample-barcoded 5' primer and a J-beta primer mix. Using its own MiXCR run on the 5' RACE reads, TCRdb lists one record per CDR3 protein. Among fewer than 800,000 distinct CDR3 sequences, over 20% were seen once, and the ten largest hold roughly 3.6%. Study-level results: For the donors, CMV status was unknown and possibly confounded expanded clonotype changes. What prevented conclusive comparison of naive and antigen-experienced cells was that PBMCs were unsorted.

Per sample, extraction of total RNA gave at least 6 micrograms in every case. The specimen was blood. This clonotype originated in a man between 65 and 85 years old in good health. The V and J genes are TRBV5-1 and TRBJ2-7; TRBD2 aligns across 14 bases. This chain's CDR3 is CASSGTSGSGEQYF. The CDR3 region has the DNA TGCGCCAGCAGTGGGACTAGCGGGAGTGGAGAGCAGTACTTC.